The text below deals with one TCR beta chain. This clone's antigen is unknown. No much larger clonotype is one base removed from it; base qualities were not supplied. The CDR3 measures 18 amino acids from cysteine to phenylalanine. CDR3 DNA is the only sequence kept; it has 54 bases, read in frame from the first base. The germline V gene (reference sequence) supplies CDR1 MNHEY and CDR2 SMNVEV. Relative to germline, V is missing 2 bases and J is missing 2 bases, with 11 bases of the junction outside any gene match. In total, 600 or so healthy bone marrow donors made up the cohort. Cohort members were all nominally healthy when sampled, although unrecorded immune exposures were likely present. The donor was CMV seropositive and belonged to the group of 250 to 300 seropositive cohort members. Each donor provided a peripheral blood sample, and peripheral blood mononuclear cells were used for TCR beta sequencing. Genomic DNA was extracted from the blood cell samples with the Qiagen DNeasy Blood Extraction Kit.

The sample comes from a study of cytomegalovirus exposure and HLA in healthy donors (dated by TCRdb to 2017 to 2019). With respect to the entire study: An earlier analysis of some 620 of the donors reported 276 Gb of sequence data and about 120 million unique TCR beta sequences obtained from some 200 million T cells. An early release that covered about 600 HLA-typed donors contained around 330 gigabases of sequencing data and tens of millions of unique TCR sequences. Of the 300 to 450 genotyped donors, more than 75% were placed in the genetic ancestry cluster associated with self-reported Caucasian donors. The study aimed to test whether signatures of past pathogen exposure could be identified by cataloging public T cell receptors. The study used immunosequencing to profile the T cell repertoires of 666 subjects and linked those repertoires to cytomegalovirus serostatus. Besides the first cohort of roughly 700 subjects, a separate validation cohort made up of 120 different subjects was used. The study combined high-throughput TCR immunosequencing, statistical association of individual TCRs with disease status, and machine learning to predict cytomegalovirus infection status. In a later analysis, previously published TCR beta repertoires from fewer than 750 donors were re-analyzed and high-resolution HLA genotyping was added so that TCR occurrence patterns could be studied. In the later analysis, no new phenotypic data were used to find candidate immune exposures; instead, reliance was placed on TCR beta sequences and their occurrence across donors. In an earlier analysis of around 540 of the donors, high-throughput TCR beta sequencing was used to judge whether each TCR beta V gene segment behaved as functional or pseudogenic. Alongside the repertoire data, information on donor age, sex, ethnicity and CMV serostatus was compiled. A later genetic analysis used genome-wide SNP genotypes for 398 of the 666 donors, treating that subset as a discovery cohort. All discovery cohort repertoires had been generated on a single sequencing platform. Class I and class II HLA loci were covered by the typing at four-digit resolution. Typing coverage differed by locus: A, B, C, DRB1 and DQB1 were typed in about 620-640 donors, DQA1 in about 500, DPA1 in around 580, and DPB1 in 450 to 490. Because of strong linkage in the cohort, roughly five DR-DQ haplotypes were treated as single units for association and clustering. Among about 410 genotyped donors of the cohort, an average of around 240,000 unique TCR beta nucleotide sequences was sequenced per donor, of which approximately 18% were non-productive.

The library was produced with the immunoSEQ multiplex PCR assay. A mixture of 60 forward primers for TCR Vbeta segments and 13 reverse primers for TCR Jbeta segments was used in the multiplex PCR. The CDR3 region of rearranged TCR beta genes was amplified from genomic DNA by a multiplex PCR assay. Amplified TCR beta libraries were sequenced as 87-base-pair reads on the Illumina HiSeq System. The original pipeline was this. In a later analysis, approximately 74 million unique TCR beta chains were counted across the roughly 670 repertoires, and roughly 11 million of these chains were shared by at least two donors. Raw reads were error-corrected and collapsed into unique sequences by a nearest-neighbor algorithm in which closely related sequences were merged to remove PCR and sequencing errors. Alignment of CDR3 sequences to IMGT reference sequences was used to assign V, D and J gene segments. For a sequence to be retained, at least a six-nucleotide match to both a V gene segment and a J gene segment was required. A rearrangement was called productive if the CDR3 had no stop codons and remained in frame with V and J, and every other rearrangement was called non-productive. Following IMGT convention, CDR3 was defined as the stretch from the second conserved V-encoded cysteine up to the conserved J-encoded phenylalanine. Sequences without an unambiguous match to a single V gene segment were excluded from the earlier analysis of several hundred of the donors. An earlier analysis of several hundred of the donors called V segments functional above 56.7% productive rearrangements and segregating when the between-donor standard deviation exceeded 5%. A statistical classification framework was built to diagnose cytomegalovirus status from the catalog of TCR beta chain sequences. A later analysis assigned V and J genes by comparing TCR nucleotide sequences with IMGT/GENE-DB human TR gene sequences. Using the TCRdist pipeline, a later analysis assigned CDR3 sequences along with most-parsimonious VDJ recombination scenarios. In a later analysis, each TCR beta chain was defined by its CDR3 amino acid sequence together with its V-gene family, and reads lacking a unique V-gene family were excluded. In a later analysis, around 650 highly shared, low-generation-probability nucleotide sequences were removed to address suspected cross-contamination and a sequencing artifact. A later analysis calculated a clonal expansion index for each public chain from normalized within-repertoire ranks of inferred template counts. In a later analysis, generation probabilities were computed using a VDJ recombination model fitted to out-of-frame rearrangements, and the results were checked against IGoR. Hypergeometric tests were used in a later analysis to score TCR-TCR, TCR-HLA and TCR-CMV co-occurrence, with a repertoire-size bias correction applied to the TCR pairs. False discovery rates were estimated in a later analysis by permuting HLA or CMV assignments 20 times. In a later analysis, co-occurring TCRs were grouped with DBSCAN, and TCRdist sequence similarity was added when clustering was performed within HLA-allele-positive subsets. Repertoires with fewer than 30,000 or more than 120,000 public chains, plus five repertoires with anomalous nucleotide sharing, were excluded from co-occurrence clustering. This immuneACCESS table, as held by TCRdb, lists in-frame sequences with V and J called but not all clones. Of the missing ones, under half trace to an unresolved V gene in checked studies; the others have no known cause. V and J calls and clone size are as listed in that table; D and trimming were resolved from the DNA. The sample contains roughly 150,000 clones, roughly 82% of them found a single time. The top ten clones comprise 1.5% of the sample.

Broad study findings and their caveats: Strong co-occurrence of HLA alleles, especially DR and DQ, made assigning TCR associations to individual alleles difficult. Most TCR sequences were observed very rarely across donors, whereas some public TCRs were present in many individuals. In a later genetic analysis, fewer N-insertions in productive TCRs were reported among donors in an Asian-associated ancestry cluster than the roughly 640-donor mean. Approximately 16 rarely observed V segments, including chromosome 9 orphons, were excluded from the earlier analysis of approximately 500 of the donors because counts were too low. In an earlier analysis of some 500 of the donors, most TCR beta V segments were observed in productive rearrangements about 87% or about 30% of the time, broadly matching IMGT annotations. Because HLA typing was missing for some donors at each locus, association tests included only the typed subset. The cohort was sequenced for TCR beta chains only, and without alpha or paired-chain data the features that could be detected were limited. According to a later analysis, most CMV-associated TCR beta chains appeared to be HLA-restricted, and the HLA associations seemed to be driven largely by CMV exposure. A total of fewer than 200 TCR beta chains were listed by the study as associated with cytomegalovirus. A later analysis found that TCR association rates varied across HLA loci, with DRB1 alleles showing the most associated TCRs and HLA-C alleles the fewest. The sequencing pipeline was judged likely to have produced a cluster of highly shared sequence variants as a technical artifact. Three of the identified cytomegalovirus-associated TCR beta chains were confirmed in vitro to be specific for cytomegalovirus antigens. According to a later analysis, parvovirus B19, influenza, CMV and Epstein-Barr virus appeared linked to several top co-occurrence clusters. It was suggested by the authors that the approach could potentially be generalized to other disease states and immunological phenotypes. The only immune exposure information available for the cohort was CMV serostatus. At a false discovery rate of 0.05, a later analysis linked some 17,000 TCR beta sequences to specific HLA alleles. A further reported finding was that TCR beta sequences accurately predicted the HLA-A and HLA-B alleles for most subjects in the first cohort. Some IMGT-functional V segments, including TRBV6-2 and TRBV6-3, could not be told apart with the 87-base-pair reads, so those segments were excluded. Correlated functional status among segregating V segments might reflect linkage disequilibrium, but an unknown experimental factor could not be ruled out. Compared with equally common non-associated chains, HLA-associated TCR beta chains in a later analysis were more clonally expanded and had lower generation probabilities. An association between a missense DCLRE1C variant and V-gene and J-gene trimming of TCR beta chains was found in a later genetic analysis and replicated in an independent cohort. The classifier was reported to diagnose cytomegalovirus status with high specificity and sensitivity in both the original and validation cohorts. Presence/absence analyses assumed roughly uniform sequencing depth across donors, an assumption that may not hold.

This TCR was recovered from a girl between 10 and 17 years old in good health and CMV-seropositive. The V and J segments used are TRBV27 and TRBJ2-3, with TRBD1 matching 9 junction bases. The sample taken for sequencing was PBMCs. This receptor carries the CDR3 CASSLLDRGFSSTDTQYF. The DNA is TGTGCCAGCAGTTTACTCGACAGGGGGTTTTCCTCCACAGATACGCAGTATTTT.